The rows below give T cell receptor beta chains drawn from one sample of a study of T cell responses to AZD1222 COVID-19 vaccine. The data were produced by immunoSEQ multiplex PCR, yet TCRdb's version contains in-frame clones alone and is incomplete. The repertoire holds some 100,000 clones, about 90% seen once, with more than 15% in the top ten. Sequenced here: peripheral blood, sampled on day 0 of AZD1222 vaccination. These receptors came from an adult in good health. CDR3s include the opening cysteine and the closing phenylalanine or tryptophan. D genes are given only for firm matches. Only part of the rows carry a size: once, few, many, or a class if the clone is expanded.

V gene	clone size	J gene	D gene	CDR3 length	CDR3 protein	CDR3 DNA
TRBV9	-	TRBJ1-1	TRBD1	16	CASSPRTGGMGTEAFF	TGTGCCAGCAGCCCCCGGACAGGGGGCATGGGAACTGAAGCTTTCTTT
TRBV5-6	few	TRBJ2-2	-	16	CASSLRRSPNTGELFF	TGTGCCAGCAGCTTAAGGAGGTCCCCGAACACCGGGGAGCTGTTTTTT
TRBV28	-	TRBJ2-4	-	12	CASSLLENIQYF	TGTGCCAGCAGTTTGTTGGAAAACATTCAGTACTTC
TRBV2	-	TRBJ2-3	TRBD2	15	CASRILAGRTDTQYF	TGTGCCAGCAGGATACTAGCGGGCCGCACAGATACGCAGTATTTT
TRBV13	few	TRBJ1-1	-	12	CASSQQGTEAFF	TGTGCCAGCAGCCAACAAGGAACTGAAGCTTTCTTT
TRBV4-1	-	TRBJ2-1	-	15	CASEPGFRGGPRQFF	TGCGCCAGCGAGCCAGGTTTCCGAGGGGGGCCTCGGCAGTTCTTC
TRBV30	few	TRBJ2-5	-	12	CAWRSDKETQYF	TGTGCCTGGAGGTCCGATAAGGAGACCCAGTACTTC
TRBV4-1	-	TRBJ1-5	-	16	CASSQGAGAMDQPQHF	TGCGCCAGCAGCCAAGGCGCGGGGGCTATGGATCAGCCCCAGCATTTT
TRBV6-5	-	TRBJ1-2	-	13	CATRKPGANGYTF	TGTGCCACCCGGAAACCGGGCGCGAATGGCTACACCTTC
TRBV29-1	-	TRBJ2-1	TRBD1	12	CSDRASYNEQFF	TGTAGCGACAGGGCCTCCTACAATGAGCAGTTCTTC
TRBV16	many	TRBJ1-2	-	14	CASSQISANYGYTF	TGTGCCAGCAGCCAAATTTCAGCTAACTATGGCTACACCTTC
TRBV11-2	-	TRBJ1-3	TRBD1	16	CASSSNRGPTGNTIYF	TGTGCCAGCAGCTCGAACAGGGGCCCTACTGGAAACACCATATATTTT
TRBV15	-	TRBJ1-5	-	12	CATSTHNQPQHF	TGTGCCACCAGCACGCACAATCAGCCCCAGCATTTT
TRBV19	-	TRBJ1-5	TRBD1	16	CATGGQGVKGNQPQHF	TGTGCCACCGGGGGACAGGGGGTGAAGGGCAATCAGCCCCAGCATTTT
TRBV7-2	-	TRBJ2-2	TRBD2	17	CASSKASGTRTTGELFF	TGTGCCAGCAGCAAAGCCTCCGGGACTAGGACCACCGGGGAGCTGTTTTTT
TRBV5-4	-	TRBJ1-2	-	14	CASSLVYESYGYTF	TGTGCCAGCAGCTTGGTTTACGAGAGCTATGGCTACACCTTC
TRBV28	-	TRBJ1-5	-	13	CASSSYPNQPQHF	TGTGCCAGCAGTTCCTATCCTAATCAGCCCCAGCATTTT
TRBV7-2	-	TRBJ1-3	-	14	CASSPPYSGNTIYF	TGTGCCAGCAGCCCACCCTACTCTGGAAACACCATATATTTT
TRBV6-5	-	TRBJ2-3	-	13	CASRGEGPDTQYF	TGTGCCAGCAGGGGGGAAGGGCCAGATACGCAGTATTTT
TRBV6-5	-	TRBJ2-7	TRBD1	14	CASSRTGGLHEQYF	TGTGCCAGCAGTCGGACAGGGGGGTTGCACGAGCAGTACTTC
TRBV4-1	-	TRBJ2-7	TRBD1	15	CASSLGTGGAYEQYF	TGCGCCAGCAGCCTCGGGACAGGGGGAGCCTACGAGCAGTACTTC
TRBV7-9	-	TRBJ2-5	-	12	CAGGGPQETQYF	TGTGCCGGGGGAGGCCCTCAAGAGACCCAGTACTTC
TRBV5-4	few	TRBJ2-7	-	14	CASSLPRELYEQYF	TGTGCCAGCAGCTTACCCCGTGAGCTCTACGAGCAGTACTTC
TRBV19	-	TRBJ1-1	-	14	CASSIDFRVTEAFF	TGTGCCAGTAGTATAGATTTCAGGGTCACTGAAGCTTTCTTT
TRBV9	-	TRBJ2-1	-	15	CASSASGSSYNEQFF	TGTGCCAGCAGCGCCAGCGGAAGCTCCTACAATGAGCAGTTCTTC
TRBV7-3	-	TRBJ2-2	TRBD2	16	CASSPGIAGGSGELFF	TGTGCCAGCAGCCCCGGGATAGCGGGAGGGTCAGGGGAGCTGTTTTTT
TRBV19	-	TRBJ2-3	-	18	CASSILAGLYLRPDTQYF	TGTGCCAGTAGTATACTAGCCGGCCTCTATTTGAGGCCAGATACGCAGTATTTT
TRBV28	-	TRBJ1-2	-	12	CASSSNMEGYTF	TGTGCCAGCAGTTCAAACATGGAAGGCTACACCTTC
TRBV6-6	-	TRBJ2-1	TRBD2	16	CASSPLRLASDNEQFF	TGTGCCAGCAGTCCCCTTCGACTAGCATCGGACAATGAGCAGTTCTTC
TRBV28	-	TRBJ1-3	-	11	CASSSPAAIYF	TGTGCCAGCAGTTCCCCGGCCGCCATATATTTT
TRBV3-1/TRBV3-2	-	TRBJ1-2	TRBD1	15	CASSHRTGPNYGYTF	TGTGCCAGCAGCCACCGGACAGGTCCTAACTATGGCTACACCTTC
TRBV30	-	TRBJ2-5	TRBD1	15	CAWSGRQGAGETQYF	TGTGCCTGGAGTGGACGACAGGGTGCGGGAGAGACCCAGTACTTC
TRBV9	-	TRBJ2-3	-	15	CASSAQGHTSDTQYF	TGTGCCAGCAGCGCACAGGGCCATACGTCGGATACGCAGTATTTT
TRBV7-9	-	TRBJ1-1	-	14	CASSLALRNTEAFF	TGTGCCAGCAGCTTAGCGCTGAGGAACACTGAAGCTTTCTTT
TRBV2	-	TRBJ1-5	TRBD1	15	CASRLGQGNPQPQHF	TGTGCCAGCAGACTAGGACAGGGAAATCCTCAGCCCCAGCATTTT
TRBV3-1/TRBV3-2	-	TRBJ1-2	-	14	CASSQVSQNYGYTF	TGTGCCAGCAGCCAAGTTTCACAAAACTATGGCTACACCTTC
TRBV10-3	-	TRBJ2-2	-	14	CAISEVGDVGELFF	TGTGCCATCAGTGAAGTGGGGGACGTCGGGGAGCTGTTTTTT
TRBV7-9	once	TRBJ2-1	TRBD2	15	CASSLGLAGAEEQFF	TGTGCCAGCAGCTTGGGACTAGCGGGAGCGGAAGAGCAGTTCTTC
TRBV19	-	TRBJ1-2	-	13	CASFLQGTYGYTF	TGTGCCAGTTTTCTACAGGGCACTTATGGCTACACCTTC
TRBV19	-	TRBJ1-5	-	15	CASSPPGQGGQPQHF	TGTGCCAGTAGTCCCCCCGGGCAGGGCGGTCAGCCCCAGCATTTT
TRBV30	-	TRBJ2-3	TRBD2	15	CAWRASGRATDTQYF	TGTGCCTGGAGGGCTAGCGGGAGGGCTACAGATACGCAGTATTTT